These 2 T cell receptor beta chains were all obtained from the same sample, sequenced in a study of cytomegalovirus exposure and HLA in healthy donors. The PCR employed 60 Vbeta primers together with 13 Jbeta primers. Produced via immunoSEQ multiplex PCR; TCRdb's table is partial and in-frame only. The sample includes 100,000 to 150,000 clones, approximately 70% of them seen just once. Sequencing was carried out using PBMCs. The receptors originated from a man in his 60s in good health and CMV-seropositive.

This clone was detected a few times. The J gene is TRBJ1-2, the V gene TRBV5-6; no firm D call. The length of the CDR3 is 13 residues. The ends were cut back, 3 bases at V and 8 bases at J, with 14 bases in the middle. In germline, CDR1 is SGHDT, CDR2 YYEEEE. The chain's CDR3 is CASSSGRVAGYTF. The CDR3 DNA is TGTGCCAGCAGCTCGGGGAGGGTTGCGGGCTACACCTTC.

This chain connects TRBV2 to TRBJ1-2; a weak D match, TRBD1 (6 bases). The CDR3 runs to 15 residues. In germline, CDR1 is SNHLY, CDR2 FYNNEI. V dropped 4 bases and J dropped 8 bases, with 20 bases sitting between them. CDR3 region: CASSVSGQYSGGYTF. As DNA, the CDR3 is TGTGCCAGCAGTGTCTCGGGACAATATTCAGGCGGCTACACCTTC.